One TCR beta chain is described in this entry. The target antigen is unknown. The data derive from a study of T-cell reconstitution after alpha-beta-depleted transplantation in children. General study findings and limits: About two months after transplant, alpha-beta T cells reportedly came from several hundred expanded graft clones. T-cell numbers and diversity one year post-transplant derived largely from freshly generated T cells.

The CDR3 sequence is 14 residues long. In germline, CDR1 is SGHRS, CDR2 YFSETQ. Unmatched junction bases numbered 3, after V lost 0 bases and J lost 3 bases. The TCRbeta library was prepared with unique molecular identifiers. TCRdb recomputed calls from the PCR reads with MiXCR, one row per CDR3 protein. The sample lists 250,000 or so distinct CDR3 sequences; under 30% were seen once. The sample was PBMCs, mostly from graft donor cells, taken 360 days after TCRalphabeta/CD19-depleted stem cell transplant. This receptor was identified in a female patient aged 2-9 years who had a stem cell transplant for congenital amegakaryocytic thrombocytopenia, so the T cells may come from the graft donor. The J gene is TRBJ2-7, the V gene TRBV5-1, with TRBD2 matching over 7 bases. The chain's CDR3 is CASSLEGLFYEQYF. CDR3 nucleotide sequence: TGCGCCAGCAGCTTGGAGGGACTATTCTACGAGCAGTACTTC.